A single sample gave rise to the 31 T cell receptor beta chains below, sequenced in a study of T cell changes during pregnancy in multiple sclerosis. Profiling relied on immunoSEQ multiplex PCR, and the TCRdb table lists in-frame clones only, not all of them. The sample records more than 35,000 clones, approximately 90% being singletons. The specimen was CD8+ T cells from peripheral blood mononuclear cells, collected after pregnancy. The receptors here all came from a female donor in good health, enrolled as a control in a pregnancy study.

A word on this clone: Other DNA sequences in the sample encode the same CDR3. The V and J genes are TRBV7-3 and TRBJ1-2; 8 bases match TRBD1. Germline CDR1 SGHTA, CDR2 FQGTGA. The CDR3 sequence is 13 residues long. V gave up 3 bases and J gave up 6 bases; unmatched junction bases: 3. CDR3 protein: CASSFGQGDGYTF. The CDR3 DNA reads as TGTGCCAGCAGCTTCGGACAGGGCGATGGCTACACCTTC.

V usage is TRBV5-6 and J usage is TRBJ1-5, with D possibly TRBD1 on 6 matching bases. Trimming stripped 0 bases from V and 1 base from J, with 8 bases between. This CDR3 is 15 amino acids long. The germline CDR1 and CDR2 sequences are SGHDT and YYEEEE. The CDR3: CASSLGRGSNQPQHF. DNA of the CDR3: TGTGCCAGCAGCTTGGGTAGGGGGAGCAATCAGCCCCAGCATTTT.

The rearrangement links TRBV4-1 to TRBJ1-6, with D possibly being TRBD1 (5 bases). Between the trimmed V and J ends, which lost 0 bases and 2 bases, there was a span of 8 bases. The germline V gene has CDR1 MGHRA and CDR2 YSYEKL. The CDR3 sequence is 16 residues long. The CDR3, as DNA: TGCGCCAGCAGCCAAGAGGGGGGTACCTATAATTCACCCCTCCACTTT. Translation gives CASSQEGGTYNSPLHF.

This chain uses TRBV19 with TRBJ1-1; D ambiguous. The CDR3 is made up of 13 amino acids. The V gene lost 6 bases and the J gene lost 4 bases, with 12 bases spanning the gap. CDR1 and CDR2 (germline): LNHDA, SQIVND (reference sequence). CDR3 bases: TGTGCCAGTAGGAATGGACTGGCCACTGAAGCTTTCTTT. Its translation is CASRNGLATEAFF.

This rearrangement joins TRBV28 to TRBJ1-5, with TRBD1 identical over 7 bases. Germline V lookup: CDR1 MDHEN, CDR2 SYDVKM. CDR3 length equals 18 residues. V dropped 2 bases and J dropped 7; count of bases not matched to a gene: 17. DNA of the CDR3: TGTGCCAGCAGTTTAGTGGAGGGGGCAGGGGGTCGGGTACAGCCCCAGCATTTT. Protein sequence: CASSLVEGAGGRVQPQHF.

The rearrangement joins TRBV11-3 to TRBJ2-4, with 9 positions matching TRBD2. The germline gives CDR1 SGHNT, CDR2 YENEEA. With 5 bases clipped from V and 6 bases from J, the junction kept 8 bases outside the gene matches. CDR3 length equals 15 residues. CDR3 protein: CASSAAGGPGNIQYF. For the CDR3, the DNA is TGTGCCAGCAGCGCGGCGGGGGGGCCGGGAAACATTCAGTACTTC.

The V call is TRBV4-3, the J call TRBJ2-2; 11 bases are shared with TRBD2. V shed 3 bases, J shed 8 bases, and the junction held 2 bases outside the gene matches. The CDR3 is made up of 14 amino acids. From germline, CDR1 is LGHNA and CDR2 YSLEER. The chain's CDR3 is CASSQTSGVGELFF. CDR3 nucleotide sequence: TGCGCCAGCAGCCAGACTAGCGGGGTAGGGGAGCTGTTTTTT.

The gene calls are TRBV9 and TRBJ2-1; 8 bases are a match to TRBD2. The germline V gene has CDR1 SGDLS and CDR2 YYNGEE. V lost 0 bases and J lost 0; bases outside the gene matches: 8. The length of the CDR3 is 18 residues. This chain's CDR3 is CASSVGGVSGASYNEQFF. The CDR3 DNA sequence: TGTGCCAGCAGCGTAGGGGGAGTTAGCGGGGCCTCCTACAATGAGCAGTTCTTC. Combining the CDR3 with reference TRBV9 and TRBJ2-1 gives the whole variable domain DSGVTQTPKHLITATGQRVTLRCSPRSGDLSVYWYQQSLDQGLQFLIQYYNGEERAKGNILERFSAQQFPDLHSELNLSSLELGDSALYFCASSVGGVSGASYNEQFFGPGTRLTVL.

The chain employs TRBV28 and TRBJ2-7; D perhaps matches TRBD1 (6 bases). Trimming pared 8 bases from V and 2 bases from J, leaving 19 bases between. The germline V gene encodes CDR1 MDHEN and CDR2 SYDVKM. CDR3 length: 15 residues. The CDR3 nucleotides are TGTGCCAGCTCTCCGGGACAATACATCCCCTACGAGCAGTACTTC. It specifies CASSPGQYIPYEQYF.

Regarding this clone: Other DNA variants within this sample encode the same CDR3. This sequence joins TRBV11-1 and TRBJ1-4; no clear D gene. The CDR3 extends over 15 amino acids. In germline, CDR1 is SGHAT, CDR2 FQDESV (reference sequence). Trimming left V 1 base short and J 0 bases short, with 6 bases between. The CDR3 is CASSLGVATNEKLFF. The DNA for the CDR3 is TGTGCCAGCAGCTTAGGCGTGGCAACTAATGAAAAACTGTTTTTT.

This clone was detected once. J is TRBJ1-5 and V is TRBV21-1. TRBV21-1 represents a pseudogene. The CDR3 runs 12 residues. CDR3 region: CASPPRNQPQHF. CDR3 DNA: TGTGCCAGTCCACCTAGGAATCAGCCCCAGCATTTT.

Within the sample, this clone is medium-sized. This chain links TRBV13 with TRBJ1-4, with 9 bases fitting TRBD1. The CDR3 consists of 13 residues. Germline V gives CDR1 PRHDT, CDR2 FYEKMQ (reference sequence). Unmatched junction bases numbered 2, after V lost 4 bases and J lost 8 bases. The CDR3 region has the DNA TGTGCCAGCAGCTCCGGGACAGGGGAAAAACTGTTTTTT. It encodes CASSSGTGEKLFF.

The chain carries TRBV9 and TRBJ2-7, with TRBD1 matching 9 bases. The CDR3 has 14 amino acids. Germline V gives CDR1 SGDLS, CDR2 YYNGEE. V trimming: 3 bases; J trimming: 3 bases; junction bases outside the gene matches: 4. The CDR3 here is CASSGTGGNYEQYF. The CDR3 coding sequence is TGTGCCAGCAGCGGAACAGGGGGCAACTACGAGCAGTACTTC.

This clone was detected once. This rearrangement joins TRBV9 to TRBJ2-1; TRBD2 agrees at 14 bases. The CDR3 is 15 amino acids. Germline lookup yields CDR1 SGDLS and CDR2 YYNGEE. V shed 2 bases, J shed 6 bases, and the junction held 1 base outside the gene matches. Here the CDR3 reads CASSVGLAGVNEQFF. DNA for the CDR3: TGTGCCAGCAGCGTGGGACTAGCGGGGGTCAATGAGCAGTTCTTC.

This sequence joins TRBV9 and TRBJ2-3, with TRBD1 as a possible D gene (7 bases). Trimming shortened V by 6 bases and J by 4 bases, and 15 bases separated the two germline ends. The CDR3 contains 14 residues. Germline-derived CDR1 and CDR2 are SGDLS and YYNGEE. CDR3 nucleotide sequence: TGTGCCAGCACCCGAGGAGGGGGCGCAGATACGCAGTATTTT. This codes for CASTRGGGADTQYF.

The DNA for the CDR3 is TGTGCCAGCAGTTGGCGGGGGGAGATCTATGGCTACACCTTC. Amino acids: CASSWRGEIYGYTF. This chain connects TRBV27 to TRBJ1-2, with D perhaps TRBD1 (5 bases). Germline CDR1 is MNHEY and CDR2 is SMNVEV (reference sequence). V lost 4 bases and J lost 4, with 13 bases in between. The CDR3 is 14 amino acids.

V gene TRBV9 combines with J gene TRBJ1-5; 7 nucleotides line up with TRBD1. The germline gives CDR1 SGDLS, CDR2 YYNGEE. V trimming: 2 bases; J trimming: 4 bases; junction bases outside the gene matches: 6. CDR3 length: 15 residues. Here the CDR3 reads CASSVGDSPNQPQHF. CDR3 in DNA: TGTGCCAGCAGCGTGGGGGACAGCCCAAATCAGCCCCAGCATTTT.

This clone came up once. This rearrangement joins TRBV27 to TRBJ1-2, with D hard to call. In germline, CDR1 is MNHEY, CDR2 SMNVEV (reference sequence). Trimming removed 5 bases from V and 0 bases from J, with 7 bases in between. The CDR3 length is 13 residues. CDR3 region: CASSEAANYGYTF. CDR3 nucleotide sequence: TGTGCCAGCAGTGAGGCAGCTAACTATGGCTACACCTTC.

This chain uses TRBV4-3 with TRBJ2-7; D gene uncertain. Germline CDR1 LGHNA, CDR2 YSLEER. The CDR3 is 16 amino acids. Trimming shortened V by 1 base and J by 2 bases, and 15 bases separated the two germline ends. CDR3 protein: CASSQAGEAQTYEQYF. The CDR3 nucleotides are TGCGCCAGCAGCCAAGCTGGAGAGGCCCAGACCTACGAGCAGTACTTC.

This chain uses TRBV10-3 with TRBJ2-7, with D possibly being TRBD1 (6 bases). The ends were cut back, 10 bases at V and 2 bases at J, with 21 bases in the middle. The germline gives CDR1 ENHRY, CDR2 SYGVKD. This CDR3 has 15 amino acids. CDR3 sequence (DNA): TGTGCCACCCAAAATACCGGGACACTAACCTACGAGCAGTACTTC. As protein: CATQNTGTLTYEQYF.

This clone appeared a single time. The chain is built from TRBV29-1 and TRBJ2-7, with D perhaps matching TRBD2 (6 bases). CDR3 length: 14 amino acids. The germline CDR1 and CDR2 sequences are SQVTM and ANQGSEA. Between the trimmed V and J ends, which lost 6 bases and 0 bases, there was a span of 15 bases. The CDR3 DNA reads TGCAGCGTCGACGGGGGTCCCCTCTCCTACGAGCAGTACTTC. It specifies CSVDGGPLSYEQYF.

The chain links TRBV27 to TRBJ1-5; D gene uncertain. The CDR3 spans 14 residues. Germline lookup yields CDR1 MNHEY and CDR2 SMNVEV (reference sequence). V was trimmed by 0 bases and J by 0 bases, leaving 3 bases between them. Here the CDR3 DNA reads TGTGCCAGCAGTTTATCCGGTAGCAATCAGCCCCAGCATTTT. Translation: CASSLSGSNQPQHF.

The V call is TRBV9, the J call TRBJ2-2; 9 nucleotides align to TRBD1. Per the germline V gene, CDR1 is SGDLS and CDR2 is YYNGEE. J gave up 7 bases and V 3 bases, and 16 bases lay outside the gene matches. The CDR3 consists of 18 residues. This CDR3 reads CASSAPRGTGRENGELFF. DNA for the CDR3: TGTGCCAGCAGCGCCCCCAGGGGGACAGGGCGGGAGAACGGGGAGCTGTTTTTT.

This clone has just one count. The rearrangement uses TRBV4-1 and TRBJ1-4; 7 nucleotides align to TRBD1. The germline CDR1 and CDR2 sequences are MGHRA and YSYEKL. V trimming: 4 bases; J trimming: 8 bases; junction bases outside the gene matches: 10. The CDR3 extends over 15 amino acids. CDR3 sequence reads: CASSPLRTGGEKLFF. In DNA form, the CDR3 reads TGCGCCAGCAGCCCCCTCAGGACAGGTGGGGAAAAACTGTTTTTT.

The chain's CDR3 is CASVFRESLYEQYF. In DNA form, the CDR3 reads TGTGCCAGCGTCTTCCGGGAAAGTCTCTACGAGCAGTACTTC. The chain joins TRBV6-1 to TRBJ2-7; the D gene is possibly TRBD2 (5 bases). The germline V gene encodes CDR1 MNHNS and CDR2 SASEGT. The CDR3 runs to 14 residues. Trimming removed 8 bases at V and 3 bases at J, with 17 bases between.

The chain employs TRBV6-5 and TRBJ2-1, with 7 bases identical to TRBD1. Germline loops: CDR1 MNHEY, CDR2 SVGAGI. The length of the CDR3 is 14 residues. With V trimmed by 5 bases and J by 4 bases, 5 bases remained unmatched. The CDR3: CASSPPGQYNEQFF. The DNA for the CDR3 is TGTGCCAGCAGTCCCCCGGGACAGTACAATGAGCAGTTCTTC.

The chain couples TRBV15 to TRBJ2-2; TRBD2 matches 9 bases. The junction had 6 bases not matched to a gene; V was cut back by 0 bases and J by 4 bases. CDR1 LNHNV and CDR2 YYDKDF come from the germline V gene (reference sequence). The CDR3 extends over 17 amino acids. The CDR3 region is CATSRDPAGGPTGELFF. The CDR3 DNA reads as TGTGCCACCAGCAGAGATCCAGCGGGGGGACCCACCGGGGAGCTGTTTTTT. Filled out from reference TRBV15 and TRBJ2-2, the complete variable domain reads DAMVIQNPRYQVTQFGKPVTLSCSQTLNHNVMYWYQQKSSQAPKLLFHYYDKDFNNEADTPDNFQSRRPNTSFCFLDIRSPGLGDTAMYLCATSRDPAGGPTGELFFGEGSRLTVL.

The chain joins TRBV2 to TRBJ2-2, with a tentative D call TRBD2 (5 bases). The germline gives CDR1 SNHLY, CDR2 FYNNEI. With 10 bases removed from V and 3 bases from J, the gap between germline ends came to 15 bases. The CDR3 extends over 14 amino acids. CDR3 coding DNA: TGTGCCACCCTACTAGGGAGCCACACCGGGGAGCTGTTTTTT. Protein: CATLLGSHTGELFF.

The chain joins TRBV29-1 to TRBJ2-3, with a weak D call TRBD2 (5 bases). Between the trimmed V and J ends, which lost 3 bases and 5 bases, there was a span of 12 bases. Germline V gene lookup returns CDR1 SQVTM and CDR2 ANQGSEA. CDR3 length equals 13 residues. The CDR3 loop is CSVEADTRDTQYF. CDR3 nucleotide sequence: TGCAGCGTTGAGGCAGACACTAGAGATACGCAGTATTTT.

The chain uses TRBV13 and TRBJ2-1; 10 bases line up with TRBD2. CDR1 is PRHDT and CDR2 is FYEKMQ in the germline V gene (reference sequence). Losses at the gene ends were 1 base for V and 8 bases for J; bases not matched to a gene: 8. This CDR3 is built from 16 residues. DNA for the CDR3: TGTGCCAGCAGCTTAGTACCCAGCGGGGGGGCATATGAGCAGTTCTTC. It codes for CASSLVPSGGAYEQFF.

The rearrangement joins TRBV7-9 to TRBJ2-2; 7 bases are shared with TRBD1. V shed 5 bases, J shed 2 bases, and the junction held 11 bases outside the gene matches. The CDR3 loop spans 17 amino acids. Germline assignment: CDR1 SEHNR and CDR2 FQNEAQ (reference sequence). The DNA of the CDR3 is TGTGCCAGCAGCCCCCGCTCCGGGACAGCAAACACCGGGGAGCTGTTTTTT. This encodes CASSPRSGTANTGELFF.